What follows is one T cell receptor (beta chain) and its context. This entry comes from a study of cytomegalovirus exposure and HLA in healthy donors. Germline lookup yields CDR1 MGHRA and CDR2 YSYEKL. V gave up 5 bases and J gave up 3 bases; unmatched junction bases: 14. The CDR3 covers 17 residues. In the PCR, 60 Vbeta and 13 Jbeta primers were used. Libraries were prepared by immunoSEQ multiplex PCR; TCRdb keeps only in-frame clonotypes and omits some of them. The table includes roughly 150,000 clones, 75% to 90% detected once. This chain joins TRBV4-1 and TRBJ2-7; 9 nucleotides align to TRBD1. The material sequenced was PBMCs. The sequence was obtained from a woman between 18 and 29 years old in good health and CMV-seronegative. The CDR3 bases are TGCGCCAGCAGCGCCCCCCCGACCGGGACAGGGTTCTACGAGCAGTACTTC. Encoded protein: CASSAPPTGTGFYEQYF.